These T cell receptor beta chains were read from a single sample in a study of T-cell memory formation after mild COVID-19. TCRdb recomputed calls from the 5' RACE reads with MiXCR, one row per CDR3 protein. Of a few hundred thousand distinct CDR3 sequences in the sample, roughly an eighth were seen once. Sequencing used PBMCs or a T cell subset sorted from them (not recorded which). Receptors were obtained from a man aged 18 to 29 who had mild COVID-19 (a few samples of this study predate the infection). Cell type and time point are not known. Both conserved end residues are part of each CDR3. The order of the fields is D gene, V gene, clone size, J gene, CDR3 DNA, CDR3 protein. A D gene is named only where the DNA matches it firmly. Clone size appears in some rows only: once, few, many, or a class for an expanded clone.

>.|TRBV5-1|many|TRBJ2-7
TGCGCCAGCAGTACCCGAGCGGGCCCCTACGAGCAGTACTTC
CASSTRAGPYEQYF
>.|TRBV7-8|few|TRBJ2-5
TGTGCCAGCAGCTTAAGGGGGGCCCCGACAGGAGAGACCCAGTACTTC
CASSLRGAPTGETQYF
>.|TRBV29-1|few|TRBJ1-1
TGCAGCGCGAGGAAGGCGGGACGGACTGAAGCTTTCTTT
CSARKAGRTEAFF
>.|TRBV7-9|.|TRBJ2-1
TGTGCCAGCAGCTCCAGCGACAATGAGCAGTTCTTC
CASSSSDNEQFF
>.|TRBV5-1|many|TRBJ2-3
TGCGCCAGCACGAGCGAAGCGGTCCGGCCAGATACGCAGTATTTT
CASTSEAVRPDTQYF
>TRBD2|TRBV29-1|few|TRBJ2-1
TGCAGCGATCTAGCGGATACCTACAATGAGCAGTTCTTC
CSDLADTYNEQFF
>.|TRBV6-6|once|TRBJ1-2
TGTGCCAGCAGAGAGGACAGCCATGGCTACACCTTC
CASREDSHGYTF
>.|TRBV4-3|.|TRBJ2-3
TGCGCCAGCAGCCAAGATCTAGAGACAGATACGCAGTATTTT
CASSQDLETDTQYF
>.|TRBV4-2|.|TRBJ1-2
TGTGCCAGCAGCCAAGAAGGCGCTGGAGGTGGCTACACCTTC
CASSQEGAGGGYTF
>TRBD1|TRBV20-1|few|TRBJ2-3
TGCAGTGCTCCACAGGGGGCTGGGACAGATACGCAGTATTTT
CSAPQGAGTDTQYF
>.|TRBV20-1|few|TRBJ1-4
TGCAGTGCTAGGGACAGAATGGGAGAAAAACTGTTTTTT
CSARDRMGEKLFF
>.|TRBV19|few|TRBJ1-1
TGTGCCAGTACCGTTTCGTGGAGTCTTGAAGCTTTCTTT
CASTVSWSLEAFF
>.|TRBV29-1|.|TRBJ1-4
TGCAGCGCCCTTTCCGGGGGCGATGAAAAACTGTTTTTT
CSALSGGDEKLFF
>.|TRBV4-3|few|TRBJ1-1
TGCGCCAGCAGCCCACGCGGGTTGGGTGGCACTGAAGCTTTCTTT
CASSPRGLGGTEAFF
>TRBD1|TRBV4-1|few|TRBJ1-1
TGCGCCAGCAGCCTATACAGGGGTGGCACTGAAGCTTTCTTT
CASSLYRGGTEAFF
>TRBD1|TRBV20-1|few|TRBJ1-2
TGCAGTGCTAGAAGGTTGGACAGGGCCTATGGCTACACCTTC
CSARRLDRAYGYTF
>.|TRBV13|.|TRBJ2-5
TGTGCCAGCAGCTTCCAACGGGAGACCCAGTACTTC
CASSFQRETQYF
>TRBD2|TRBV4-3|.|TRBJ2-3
TGCGCCAGCAGCCAAGAAAGAAATCTAGCGGGGGGTTATACGCAGTATTTT
CASSQERNLAGGYTQYF
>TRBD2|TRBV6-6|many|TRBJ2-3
TGTGCCAGCAGCCCCGGACTAGCGGGGACAAAAAGAACGCAGTATTTT
CASSPGLAGTKRTQYF
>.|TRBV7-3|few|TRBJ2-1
TGTGCCAGCAGCCAAGACAGTGCACCCCACAATGAGCAGTTCTTC
CASSQDSAPHNEQFF
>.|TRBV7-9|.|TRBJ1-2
TGTGCCATCCCCGACGGCGCTCGGGGCTACACCTTC
CAIPDGARGYTF
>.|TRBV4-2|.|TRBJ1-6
TGTGCCAGCAGCCGAACCGAGCTGGATTCACCCCTCCACTTT
CASSRTELDSPLHF
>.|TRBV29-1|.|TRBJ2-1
TGCAGCGTTGATCCCAAAGGAGCAGGGGGGTATGAGCAGTTCTTC
CSVDPKGAGGYEQFF